This entry lists 8 T cell receptor beta chains sequenced from one sample in a study of vaccination effects on CD4 cells after COVID-19. This table comes from immunoSEQ multiplex PCR, and its TCRdb copy is limited to in-frame clones, with some not included. The data contain around 30,000 clones, roughly two thirds of them singletons. Which antigens these TCRs recognize remains unknown. Within the ViraFEST assay, antigen-specific CD4+ T cells underwent expansion with viral peptide pools prior to sequencing. The culture ran for about 11 days, and then CD4+ T cells were isolated. Here the sequenced sample was CD4+ T cells from PBMCs cultured with HCoV-229E spike peptides, taken before COVID-19 vaccination. The receptors here all came from a human donor who received a COVID-19 vaccine.

The chain employs TRBV11-2 and TRBJ2-7; either TRBD1 or TRBD2 may fit D (7 bases each). The CDR3 is 15 amino acids. Germline loops: CDR1 SGHAT, CDR2 FQNNGV. The V end lost 2 bases, the J end lost 6 bases, and 17 bases lay between the germline ends. The CDR3 sequence is CASSLLQGRAGEQYF. The CDR3 region has the DNA TGTGCCAGCAGCTTACTACAGGGGAGGGCCGGCGAGCAGTACTTC.

This clone was recorded once. This chain uses TRBV7-2 with TRBJ2-3; the D gene is possibly TRBD2 (7 bases). The CDR3 is made up of 12 amino acids. Between the trimmed V and J ends, which lost 8 bases and 4 bases, there was a span of 10 bases. CDR1 is SGHTA, CDR2 FQGNSA, per germline. In DNA, the CDR3 is TGTGCCAGCGGGGGGGGCCCAGATACGCAGTATTTT. Residues: CASGGGPDTQYF. Full variable domain (missing parts from reference TRBV7-2 and TRBJ2-3): GAGVSQSPSNKVTEKGKDVELRCDPISGHTALYWYRQSLGQGLEFLIYFQGNSAPDKSGLPSDRFSAERTGGSVSTLTIQRTQQEDSAVYLCASGGGPDTQYFGPGTRLTVL.

The chain recombines TRBV9 with TRBJ2-1; D not certain. The CDR3 consists of 15 residues. Germline V gene lookup returns CDR1 SGDLS and CDR2 YYNGEE. Between the trimmed V and J ends, which lost 1 base and 5 bases, there was a span of 13 bases. The CDR3 loop reads CASSVSSFRDNEQFF. Written as DNA, the CDR3 is TGTGCCAGCAGCGTAAGTTCTTTCCGGGACAATGAGCAGTTCTTC.

This sequence joins TRBV5-4 and TRBJ2-3, with 7 bases lining up with TRBD2. V trimming: 2 bases; J trimming: 6 bases; junction bases outside the gene matches: 6. There are 14 residues in the CDR3. From germline, CDR1 is SGHNT and CDR2 YYREEE (reference sequence). The CDR3 DNA sequence: TGTGCCAGCAGCTTCCGGGAGGAGGTGGATACGCAGTATTTT. Its translation is CASSFREEVDTQYF.

This clone has only one observation. The chain employs TRBV21-1 and TRBJ2-5; the table names TRBD2, a call not compared with the DNA. TRBV21-1 is a listed pseudogene. CDR3 size: 13 residues. CDR3 bases: TGTGCCAGTGAACTTGATATCGCAGAGACCCAGTACTTC. It is translated as CASELDIAETQYF.

The chain has TRBV19 and TRBJ2-7, with 10 bases identical to TRBD1. V lost 6 bases to trimming and J lost 6 bases; unmatched junction nucleotides: 8. CDR1 is LNHDA and CDR2 is SQIVND in the germline V gene (reference sequence). The CDR3 has 14 residues. Written as DNA, the CDR3 is TGTGCCAGTAGGGCCCCGGGACAGGGGAGCGAGCAGTACTTC. It is translated as CASRAPGQGSEQYF.

The rearrangement uses TRBV6-5 and TRBJ2-5; 8 bases are shared with TRBD2. J gave up 7 bases and V 7 bases, and 11 bases lay outside the gene matches. Germline V CDR1 and CDR2: MNHEY, SVGAGI. CDR3 size: 14 residues. As DNA, the CDR3 is TGTGCCAGCATGGCCAGCGGGGGAAGAGTGACCCAGTACTTC. It yields the protein CASMASGGRVTQYF.

For the CDR3, the DNA is TGTGCCAGCAGCTTAATGACAGGGTCCACCGGGGAGCTGTTTTTT. The encoded protein is CASSLMTGSTGELFF. This chain connects TRBV7-9 to TRBJ2-2, with 7 bases aligning to TRBD1. This CDR3 is 15 amino acids long. Germline V gene data show CDR1 as SEHNR and CDR2 as FQNEAQ (reference sequence). V was pared by 2 bases and J by 4 bases, with 4 bases of the junction left unmatched. The entire variable domain, with the rest obtained from reference TRBV7-9 and TRBJ2-2, is as follows: DTGVSQNPRHKITKRGQNVTFRCDPISEHNRLYWYRQTLGQGPEFLTYFQNEAQLEKSRLLSDRFSAERPKGSFSTLEIQRTEQGDSAMYLCASSLMTGSTGELFFGEGSRLTVL.